These 2 T cell receptor beta chains share one sample of origin, sequenced in a study of blood T cell repertoires in COVID-19. Generated by immunoSEQ multiplex PCR, the TCRdb table keeps only in-frame clones and is missing some. The data show about 180,000 clones, about 88% seen once. The source material was peripheral blood. Every receptor here comes from a man between 18 and 35 years old who had recovered from COVID-19.

The chain couples TRBV6-4 to TRBJ2-1; D might be TRBD2 (6 bases). From germline, CDR1 is MRHNA and CDR2 SNTAGT. This CDR3 is built from 15 residues. The V end lost 5 bases, the J end lost 4 bases, and 15 bases lay between the germline ends. As DNA, the CDR3 is TGTGCCAGCAGTACGGACTACGCGCCTTACAATGAGCAGTTCTTC. It translates to CASSTDYAPYNEQFF.

V is TRBV4-1 and J is TRBJ2-1; 9 bases line up with TRBD2. The CDR3 consists of 16 residues. V was clipped by 0 bases and J by 4 bases; unmatched bases: 4. Germline CDR1 MGHRA, CDR2 YSYEKL. This chain's CDR3 is CASSQDTSGQYNEQFF. In nucleotides, the CDR3 is TGCGCCAGCAGCCAAGACACTAGCGGGCAGTACAATGAGCAGTTCTTC.